There are many counts of the clone carrying this T cell receptor (beta chain). Its target is unknown. Sample-barcoded 5' priming and a J-beta primer mix drove a second PCR of roughly 7 to 11 cycles. Tagging of each cDNA molecule was performed by a template-switch adaptor with 12 random nucleotides. TCRdb re-called the 5' RACE reads with MiXCR, one entry per CDR3 protein. The table shows approximately 1,700,000 distinct CDR3 sequences, with roughly two fifths occurring only once. The data originate from a study of blood T cells in healthy people across ages. This CDR3 contains 14 residues. Trimming took 3 bases from V and 6 from J, leaving 12 bases between them. Germline lookup yields CDR1 SGHAT and CDR2 FQDESV (reference sequence). Findings of the study overall: Naive T cell percentage strongly correlated with TCR beta diversity. Significant beta diversity loss was already apparent by age approximately 36, declining roughly linearly.

This TCR derives from a human donor in good health. Sequencing was done on a sample of blood. The J gene is TRBJ2-1, the V gene TRBV11-1; D is uncertain. Written as DNA, the CDR3 is TGTGCCAGCAGCTTGTCTGGCAACCGCAATGAGCAGTTCTTC. It codes for CASSLSGNRNEQFF.